At least ten counts were recorded for the clone carrying this TCR beta chain. Antigen specificity is unknown. Germline V gene lookup returns CDR1 ENHRY and CDR2 SYGVKD. The length of the CDR3 is 15 residues. Trimming took 6 bases from V and 2 from J; bases not matched to a gene: 7. This sample is part of a study of neurological immune-mediated disorders. Points from the study as a whole: HTLV-1-associated myelopathy led in TCR clonal expansion, while multiple sclerosis ranked lowest, below healthy controls.

The authors made cDNA by 5'RACE with 10-nucleotide random UMIs. Every sequencing run gave over 190 million TCR-beta sequences, taken from 15-18 subjects. TCRdb re-analysed the 5' RACE reads in MiXCR, keeping a single row per CDR3 protein. Here the sample spans 25,000 to 35,000 distinct CDR3 sequences, 10% to 15% being singletons. V gene TRBV10-3 combines with J gene TRBJ2-5, with 9 bases that match TRBD1. Sequencing was performed on PBMCs. The TCR was taken from a man aged 55-75 years in good health. The CDR3 sequence: CAISQTTGGQETQYF. CDR3 bases: TGTGCCATCAGCCAAACGACAGGGGGTCAAGAGACCCAGTACTTC.